This T cell receptor beta chain was observed in a study of T cells after yellow fever vaccination. Whole-study results and caveats: FACS-sorted repertoires could harbor abundant contaminating bulk-population clonotypes. Weaker, the secondary response peaked sooner, at day 5 versus 15. Reappearance after the booster was seen for most primary-vaccination clones, at 96% CD4 and less than 90% CD8.

TCRdb itself ran the 5' RACE reads through MiXCR, one entry per CDR3 protein. The table has under 500,000 distinct CDR3 sequences, roughly a sixth seen once. V dropped 4 bases and J dropped 1 base, with 11 bases sitting between them. This CDR3 is 14 amino acids long. Germline V lookup: CDR1 SGHNT, CDR2 YYREEE (reference sequence). This clonotype was seen only a few times. What it binds is not known. The sample was PBMCs, taken before the yellow fever booster vaccination. The sequence was collected from a young man who received the YFV17D yellow fever vaccine. The V gene is TRBV5-4, the J gene TRBJ2-5; D is possibly TRBD1 (6 bases). Here the CDR3 reads CASSHWTVQETQYF. The DNA of the CDR3 is TGTGCCAGCAGCCATTGGACAGTCCAAGAGACCCAGTACTTC.